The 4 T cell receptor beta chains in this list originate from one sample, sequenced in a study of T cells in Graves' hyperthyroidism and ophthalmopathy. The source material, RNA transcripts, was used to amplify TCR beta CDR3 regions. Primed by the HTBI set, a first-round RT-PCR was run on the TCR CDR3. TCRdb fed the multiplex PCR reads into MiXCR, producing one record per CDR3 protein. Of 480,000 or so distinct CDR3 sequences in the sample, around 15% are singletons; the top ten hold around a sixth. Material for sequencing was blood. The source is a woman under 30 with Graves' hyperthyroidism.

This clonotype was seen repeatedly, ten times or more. Here the CDR3 DNA reads TGTGCCAGCAATGACCGGGACAGGGGTGGTTACGAGCAGTACTTC. Its protein product is CASNDRDRGGYEQYF. The gene calls are TRBV12-3 or TRBV12-4 and TRBJ2-7; 10 positions agree with TRBD1. V shed 7 bases, J shed 4 bases, and the junction held 10 bases outside the gene matches. The CDR3 sequence is 15 residues long.

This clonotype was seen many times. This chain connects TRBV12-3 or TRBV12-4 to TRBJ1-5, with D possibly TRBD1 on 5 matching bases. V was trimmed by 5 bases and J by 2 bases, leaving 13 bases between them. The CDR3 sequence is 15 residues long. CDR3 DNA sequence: TGTGCCAGCAGTGTTGGGGGGGGTGGCAATCAGCCCCAGCATTTT. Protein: CASSVGGGGNQPQHF.

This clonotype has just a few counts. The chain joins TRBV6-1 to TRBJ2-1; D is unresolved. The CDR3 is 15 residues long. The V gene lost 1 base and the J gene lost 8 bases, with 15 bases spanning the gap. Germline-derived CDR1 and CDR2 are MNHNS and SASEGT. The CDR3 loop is CASSEGAPDGDEQFF. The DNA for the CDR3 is TGTGCCAGCAGTGAAGGGGCACCCGACGGCGATGAGCAGTTCTTC.

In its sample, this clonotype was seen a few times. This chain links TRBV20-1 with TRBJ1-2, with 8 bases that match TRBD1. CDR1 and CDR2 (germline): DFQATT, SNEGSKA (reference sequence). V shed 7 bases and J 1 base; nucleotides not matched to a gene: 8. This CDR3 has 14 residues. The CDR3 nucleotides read TGCAGTGGGACAGGGTTTGGTGTTAACTATGGCTACACCTTC. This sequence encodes CSGTGFGVNYGYTF.